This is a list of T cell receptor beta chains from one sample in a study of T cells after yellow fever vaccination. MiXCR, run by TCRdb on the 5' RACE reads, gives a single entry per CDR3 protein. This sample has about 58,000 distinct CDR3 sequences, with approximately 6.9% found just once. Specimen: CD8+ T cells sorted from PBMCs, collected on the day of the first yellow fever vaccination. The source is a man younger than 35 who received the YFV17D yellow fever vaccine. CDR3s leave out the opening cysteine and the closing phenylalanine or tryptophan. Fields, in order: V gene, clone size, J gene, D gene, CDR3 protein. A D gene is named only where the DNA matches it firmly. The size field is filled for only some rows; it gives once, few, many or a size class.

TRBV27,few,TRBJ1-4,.,ASGEARTNEKLF
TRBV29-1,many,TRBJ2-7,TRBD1,SVEGQNYEQY
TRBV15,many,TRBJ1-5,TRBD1,ATSRDLRGKEPQH
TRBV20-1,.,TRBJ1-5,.,SARDGFRQNLEPQH
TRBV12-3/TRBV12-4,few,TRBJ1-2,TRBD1,ASAPPRAGGTFTGYT
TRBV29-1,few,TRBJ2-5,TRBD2,SALGVTSDQETQY
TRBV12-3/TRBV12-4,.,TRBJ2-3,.,ASSYLGTDTQY
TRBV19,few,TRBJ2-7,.,ASSIGDRTYEQY
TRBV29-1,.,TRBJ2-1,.,SVEDTREQF
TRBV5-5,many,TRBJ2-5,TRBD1,ASSRTGLEETQY
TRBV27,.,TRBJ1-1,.,ASSFGIRDTEAF
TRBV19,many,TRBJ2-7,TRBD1,ATGQGFSYEQY
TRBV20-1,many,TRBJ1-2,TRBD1,SVEGWDRGHGYT
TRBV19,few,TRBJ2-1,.,ASSNRPPAYSSYNEQF
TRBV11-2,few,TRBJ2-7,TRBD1,ASSGIVGQGYEQY
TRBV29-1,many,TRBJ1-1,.,SVEEGTNTEAF
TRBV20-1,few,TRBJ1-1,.,CAWSRTVWGGTEAF
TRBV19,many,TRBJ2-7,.,ASSGTEYEQY
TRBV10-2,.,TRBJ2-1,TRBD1,ASSGTGGVNEQF
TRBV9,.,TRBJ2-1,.,ASSSGVYEQF
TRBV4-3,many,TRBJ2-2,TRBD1,ASSQHSGGIAGELF
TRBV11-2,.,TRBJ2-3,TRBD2,ASSFGRLRTSGENTDTQY
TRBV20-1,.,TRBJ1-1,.,SARFLNTEAF
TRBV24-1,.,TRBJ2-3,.,ATSDLKVTDTQY
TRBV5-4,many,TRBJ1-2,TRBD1,ASSLGQGSYGYT
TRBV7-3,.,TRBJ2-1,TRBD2,ASSLVSGEYNEQF
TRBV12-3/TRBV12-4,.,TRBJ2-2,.,ASGTAGAGELF
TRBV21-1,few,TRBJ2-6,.,ASSKTGGSGRSGANVLT
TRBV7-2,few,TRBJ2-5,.,ASSRFGPLPQETQY
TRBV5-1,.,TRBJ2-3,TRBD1,ASSWNDRAITDTQY
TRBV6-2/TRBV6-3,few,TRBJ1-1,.,ASSYGRAEAF
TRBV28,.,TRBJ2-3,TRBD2,ASSSGAGGGSTDTQY
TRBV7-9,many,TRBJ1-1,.,ASSPDVNTEAF
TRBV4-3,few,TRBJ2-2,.,ASSQGRGNTGELF
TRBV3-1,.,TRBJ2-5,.,ASSQKASGRRGETQY
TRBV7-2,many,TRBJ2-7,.,ASSWYTSYEQY
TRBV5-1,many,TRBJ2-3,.,ASSSRGAGTFNTQY
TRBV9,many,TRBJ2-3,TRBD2,ASSVASGGAGTDTQY
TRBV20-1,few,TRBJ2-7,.,SAPFGGLTYEQY
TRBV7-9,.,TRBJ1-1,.,ASSFREKGDTEAF
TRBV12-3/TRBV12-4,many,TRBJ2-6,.,ASSSDGSGANVLT